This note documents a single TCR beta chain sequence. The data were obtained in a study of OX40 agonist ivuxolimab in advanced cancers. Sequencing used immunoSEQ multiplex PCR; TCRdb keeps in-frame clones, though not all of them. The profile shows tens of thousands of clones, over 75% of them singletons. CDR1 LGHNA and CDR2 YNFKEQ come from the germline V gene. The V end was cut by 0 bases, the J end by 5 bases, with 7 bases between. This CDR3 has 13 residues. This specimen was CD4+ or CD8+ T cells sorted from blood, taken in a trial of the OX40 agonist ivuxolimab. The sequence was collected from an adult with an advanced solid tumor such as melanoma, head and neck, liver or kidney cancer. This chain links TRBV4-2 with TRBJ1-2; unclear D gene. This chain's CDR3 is CASSQDPGYGYTF. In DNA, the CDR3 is TGTGCCAGCAGCCAAGATCCCGGATATGGCTACACCTTC.